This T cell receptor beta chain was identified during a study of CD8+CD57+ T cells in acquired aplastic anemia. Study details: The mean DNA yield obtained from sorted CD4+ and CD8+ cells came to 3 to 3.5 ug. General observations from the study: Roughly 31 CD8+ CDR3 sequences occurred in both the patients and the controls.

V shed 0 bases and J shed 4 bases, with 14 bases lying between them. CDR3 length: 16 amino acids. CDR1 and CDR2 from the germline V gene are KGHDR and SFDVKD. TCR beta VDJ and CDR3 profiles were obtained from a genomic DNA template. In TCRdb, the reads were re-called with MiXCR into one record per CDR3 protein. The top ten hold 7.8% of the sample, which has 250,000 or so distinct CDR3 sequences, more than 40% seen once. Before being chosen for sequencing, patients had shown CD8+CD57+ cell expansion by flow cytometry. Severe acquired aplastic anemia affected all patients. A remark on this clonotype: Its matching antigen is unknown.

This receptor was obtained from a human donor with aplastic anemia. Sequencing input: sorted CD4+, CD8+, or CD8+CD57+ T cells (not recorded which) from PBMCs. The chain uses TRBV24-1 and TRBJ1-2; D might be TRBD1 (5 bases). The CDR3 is CATSDLTYGGVYGYTF. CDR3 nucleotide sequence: TGTGCCACCAGTGATTTGACGTATGGGGGGGTCTATGGCTACACCTTC.